This TCR beta chain was captured by sequencing in a study of radiotherapy plus CTLA-4 blockade in lung cancer. Study-wide background: Disease control was seen in 30% to 35% of patients, objective responses in 15% to 20%.

The count of this clone is one. Its antigen is unknown. TCRdb's copy holds only in-frame clones and misses some; the assay was immunoSEQ multiplex PCR. The sample shows 81,000 or so clones, about 84% of them seen only once. The CDR3 is 14 amino acids. The germline gives CDR1 SGHRS, CDR2 YFSETQ. Trimming pared 4 bases from V and 0 bases from J, leaving 8 bases between. Points from the study as a whole: The best predictor of response was reported to be early blood T cell clone dynamics, with interferon-beta. Tumor-origin TCR clones grew in blood after radiotherapy plus ipilimumab.

The rearrangement uses TRBV5-1 and TRBJ2-1, with D possibly TRBD1 on 6 matching bases. The sequence came from a human donor with non-small cell lung cancer who had stable disease on radiotherapy plus ipilimumab. The source material was peripheral blood, sampled from a patient treated with radiotherapy plus ipilimumab. The DNA for the CDR3 is TGCGCCAGCAGCCGGGACAACTCCTACAATGAGCAGTTCTTC. The encoded protein is CASSRDNSYNEQFF.